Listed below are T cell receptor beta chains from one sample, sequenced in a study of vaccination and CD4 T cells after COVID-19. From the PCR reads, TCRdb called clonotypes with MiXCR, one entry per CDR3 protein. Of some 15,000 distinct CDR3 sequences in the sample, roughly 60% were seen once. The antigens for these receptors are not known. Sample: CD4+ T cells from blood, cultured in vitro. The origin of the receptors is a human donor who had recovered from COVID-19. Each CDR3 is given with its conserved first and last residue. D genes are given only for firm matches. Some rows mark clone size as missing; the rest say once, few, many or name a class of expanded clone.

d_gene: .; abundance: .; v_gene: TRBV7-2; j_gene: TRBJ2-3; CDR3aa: CASSLAHGTDTQYF; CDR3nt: TGTGCCAGCAGCTTAGCGCATGGCACAGATACGCAGTATTTT
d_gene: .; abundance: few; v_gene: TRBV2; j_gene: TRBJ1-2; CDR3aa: CASSDEGNYGYTF; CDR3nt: TGTGCCAGCAGTGATGAGGGAAACTATGGCTACACCTTC
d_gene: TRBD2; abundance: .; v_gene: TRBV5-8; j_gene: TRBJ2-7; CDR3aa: CASSLGLAASYEQYF; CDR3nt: TGTGCCAGCAGCTTGGGACTAGCGGCCTCCTACGAGCAGTACTTC
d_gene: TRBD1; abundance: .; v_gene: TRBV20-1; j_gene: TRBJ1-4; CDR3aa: CSAGPTGVNEKLFF; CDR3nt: TGCAGTGCTGGACCGACAGGGGTGAATGAAAAACTGTTTTTT
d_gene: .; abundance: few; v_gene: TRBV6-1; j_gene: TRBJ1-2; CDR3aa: CASSEYGGGGYTF; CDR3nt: TGTGCCAGCAGTGAATACGGGGGCGGGGGCTACACCTTC
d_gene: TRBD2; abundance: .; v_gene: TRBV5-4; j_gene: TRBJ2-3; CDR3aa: CASSWAGTSGGATDTQYF; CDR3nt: TGTGCCAGCAGCTGGGCTGGGACTAGCGGGGGGGCCACAGATACGCAGTATTTT
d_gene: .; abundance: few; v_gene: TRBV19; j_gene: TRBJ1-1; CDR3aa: CASSIGNTEAFF; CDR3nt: TGTGCCAGTAGTATTGGCAACACTGAAGCTTTCTTT
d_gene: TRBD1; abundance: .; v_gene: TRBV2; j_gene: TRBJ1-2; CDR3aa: CASRDRGKGYTF; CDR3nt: TGTGCCAGCAGAGACAGGGGAAAGGGCTACACCTTC
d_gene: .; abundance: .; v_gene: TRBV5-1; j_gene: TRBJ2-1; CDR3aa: CASSLSLDEQFF; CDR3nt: TGCGCCAGCAGCTTGTCGTTGGATGAGCAGTTCTTC
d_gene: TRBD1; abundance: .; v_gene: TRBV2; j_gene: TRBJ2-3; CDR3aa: CASRLDRGRTDTQYF; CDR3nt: TGTGCCAGCAGGCTTGACAGGGGGCGAACAGATACGCAGTATTTT
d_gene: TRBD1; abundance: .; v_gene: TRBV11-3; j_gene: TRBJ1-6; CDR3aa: CASRPGGINSPLHF; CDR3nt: TGTGCCAGCAGACCAGGGGGGATTAATTCACCCCTCCACTTT
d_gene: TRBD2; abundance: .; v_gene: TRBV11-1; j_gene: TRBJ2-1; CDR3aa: CASTNPGEGQVYEQFF; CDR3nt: TGTGCCAGCACCAACCCGGGGGAGGGCCAGGTGTATGAGCAGTTCTTC
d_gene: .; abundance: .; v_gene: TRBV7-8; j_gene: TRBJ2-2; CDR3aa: CASSLSSSRYTGELFF; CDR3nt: TGTGCCAGCAGCCTCTCTAGTTCTAGGTACACCGGGGAGCTGTTTTTT
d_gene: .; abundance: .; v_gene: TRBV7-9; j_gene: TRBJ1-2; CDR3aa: CASSSLGVRDYGYTF; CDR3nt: TGTGCCAGCAGCTCCCTGGGGGTGCGGGACTATGGCTACACCTTC
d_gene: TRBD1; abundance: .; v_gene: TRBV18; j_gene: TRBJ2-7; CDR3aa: CASSPQATGGAYEQYF; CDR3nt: TGTGCCAGCTCACCACAGGCTACAGGGGGTGCGTACGAGCAGTACTTC
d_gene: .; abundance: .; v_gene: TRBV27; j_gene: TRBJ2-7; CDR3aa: CASTPRAGSYGQYF; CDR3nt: TGTGCCAGCACCCCTCGCGCCGGCTCCTACGGGCAGTACTTC
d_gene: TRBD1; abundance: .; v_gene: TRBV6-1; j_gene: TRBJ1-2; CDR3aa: CASRRQGFDGYTF; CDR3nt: TGTGCCAGCAGGAGACAGGGGTTCGACGGCTACACCTTC
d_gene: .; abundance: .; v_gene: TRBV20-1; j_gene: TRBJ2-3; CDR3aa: CSARDGTDTQYF; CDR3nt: TGCAGTGCTAGAGATGGTACAGATACGCAGTATTTT
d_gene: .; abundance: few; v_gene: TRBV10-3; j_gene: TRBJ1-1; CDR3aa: CATTKGNTEAFF; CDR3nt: TGTGCCACGACGAAGGGGAACACTGAAGCTTTCTTT
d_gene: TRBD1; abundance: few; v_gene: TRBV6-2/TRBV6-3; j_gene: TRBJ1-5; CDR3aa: CASSDWLGTVLYQPQHF; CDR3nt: TGTGCCAGCAGTGATTGGCTTGGGACAGTGTTATATCAGCCCCAGCATTTT
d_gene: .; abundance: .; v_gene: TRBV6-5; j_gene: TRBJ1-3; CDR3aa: CASSYSRRAGNTIYF; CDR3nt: TGTGCCAGCAGTTACTCGCGCAGGGCTGGAAACACCATATATTTT
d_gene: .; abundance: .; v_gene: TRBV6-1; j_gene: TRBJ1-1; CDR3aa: CASSSTGGSTEAFF; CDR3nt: TGTGCCAGCAGCTCCACCGGGGGCTCCACTGAAGCTTTCTTT